This T cell receptor beta chain was captured in a study of cytomegalovirus exposure and HLA in healthy donors. On the study more broadly: An early release of data contained tens of millions of unique TCRs, which came from HLA-typed donors.

Concerning this clone itself: Its antigen is undetermined.

General study findings and limits: As immune exposure information, only CMV serostatus was available. Diagnosis of cytomegalovirus status made by the classifier reportedly showed high specificity and sensitivity. Sequencing depth roughly uniform across donors was assumed in presence/absence analyses.

The CDR3 spans 15 residues. Looked up from germline, CDR1 is SGHTA and CDR2 is FQGNSA. J lost 3 bases, V lost 5 bases, and 6 bases had no gene match. PCR primers comprised 60 Vbeta and 13 Jbeta primers. Assay used: immunoSEQ multiplex PCR; TCRdb lists only in-frame clones, some missing. The table includes 90,000 to 140,000 clones, less than 85% detected once. The receptor was derived from a man aged 40-50 years in good health and CMV-seropositive. Sequences were obtained from PBMCs. This rearrangement joins TRBV7-2 to TRBJ2-7, with TRBD2 matching over 11 bases. In DNA form, the CDR3 reads TGTGCCAGCAGCCCCAAGACTAGCGGGGTCTACGAGCAGTACTTC. It yields the protein CASSPKTSGVYEQYF.